This is a list of T cell receptor beta chains from one sample in a study of blood T cells in healthy people across ages. TCRdb redid the calling of the 5' RACE reads with MiXCR, one entry per CDR3 protein. The sample includes 1,500,000 or so distinct CDR3 sequences, about 45% seen only once; the top ten take less than 5%. The source material was blood. The receptors originated from a woman younger than 30 in good health. Each CDR3 is given with its conserved first and last residue. The order of the fields is D gene, clone size, CDR3 length, J gene, V gene, CDR3 DNA, CDR3 protein. The D gene is left open where the match is weak. Size is stated for part of the rows, as once, few or many counts, or as a class when the clone is expanded.

D gene: TRBD2; clone size: -; CDR3 length: 18; J gene: TRBJ2-1; V gene: TRBV6-2/TRBV6-3; CDR3 DNA: TGTGCCAGCAGTAAATTCGGGAGCGGGAGGGTCTCCTACAATGAGCAGTTCTTC; CDR3 protein: CASSKFGSGRVSYNEQFF
D gene: -; clone size: few; CDR3 length: 15; J gene: TRBJ1-1; V gene: TRBV7-2; CDR3 DNA: TGTGCCAGCAGCTTATCTATAGGGGCCCTCCCTGAAGCTTTCTTT; CDR3 protein: CASSLSIGALPEAFF
D gene: -; clone size: many; CDR3 length: 15; J gene: TRBJ2-7; V gene: TRBV4-3; CDR3 DNA: TGCGCCAGCAGCCAAGACTCGGGCAGGGTATACGAGCAGTACTTC; CDR3 protein: CASSQDSGRVYEQYF
D gene: TRBD2; clone size: -; CDR3 length: 17; J gene: TRBJ2-7; V gene: TRBV20-1; CDR3 DNA: TGCAGTGCCCGAGTCCCGGGACTAGCGGAAGGACTCTACGAGCAGTACTTC; CDR3 protein: CSARVPGLAEGLYEQYF
D gene: -; clone size: -; CDR3 length: 12; J gene: TRBJ1-5; V gene: TRBV6-5; CDR3 DNA: TGTGCCAGCAGTCCCCGTTATCAGCCCCAGCATTTT; CDR3 protein: CASSPRYQPQHF
D gene: TRBD2; clone size: once; CDR3 length: 14; J gene: TRBJ2-7; V gene: TRBV29-1; CDR3 DNA: TGCAGCGTTTCCCCGGGACTAGCGGATTACGAGCAGTACTTC; CDR3 protein: CSVSPGLADYEQYF
D gene: -; clone size: -; CDR3 length: 15; J gene: TRBJ1-2; V gene: TRBV7-2; CDR3 DNA: TGTGCCAGCAGCCAAGGATCGGGGGCAGGTTATGGCTACACCTTC; CDR3 protein: CASSQGSGAGYGYTF
D gene: -; clone size: once; CDR3 length: 15; J gene: TRBJ1-1; V gene: TRBV7-9; CDR3 DNA: TGTGCCAGCAGCTCCGGAGGGGGGGCCAGCACTGAAGCTTTCTTT; CDR3 protein: CASSSGGGASTEAFF
D gene: -; clone size: -; CDR3 length: 15; J gene: TRBJ1-3; V gene: TRBV7-9; CDR3 DNA: TGTGCCAGCAGCTTAGCGGGAGCCTCTGGAAACACCATATATTTT; CDR3 protein: CASSLAGASGNTIYF
D gene: TRBD1; clone size: few; CDR3 length: 16; J gene: TRBJ1-2; V gene: TRBV3-1; CDR3 DNA: TGTGCCAGCAGCCAAGAAAGAGCGACAGGGACCTATGGCTACACCTTC; CDR3 protein: CASSQERATGTYGYTF
D gene: -; clone size: -; CDR3 length: 14; J gene: TRBJ2-5; V gene: TRBV3-1; CDR3 DNA: TGTGCCAGCAGCCAAGTGGCGAGCCAAGGGACCCAGTACTTC; CDR3 protein: CASSQVASQGTQYF
D gene: -; clone size: once; CDR3 length: 14; J gene: TRBJ2-7; V gene: TRBV6-5; CDR3 DNA: TGTGCCAGCCGCCGGATCCGCGTGACCTACGAGCAGTACTTC; CDR3 protein: CASRRIRVTYEQYF